This TCR beta chain comes out of a study of blood T cell repertoires in COVID-19. Turning to the study itself: COVID-19 samples collected from the United States, Italy and Spain covered acute and convalescent phases. T cells, B-cell-depleted T cells, or PBMCs provided the cDNA or gDNA that served as material.

Original processing methods: Reference gene primer amplification yielded estimated nucleated cell counts. Repertoires were generated with immunoSEQ multiplex PCR, while TCRdb's copy carries only in-frame clones and drops some. V and J calls and clone size are copied from that table; D and trimming were computed from the DNA. Of about 14,000 clones listed, about 83% are singletons. Germline V gives CDR1 MNHNY, CDR2 SVGAGI (reference sequence). Trimming removed 5 bases from V and 10 bases from J; junction bases left unmatched: 13. The CDR3 extends over 15 amino acids. The specimen sequenced was peripheral blood. The chain is built from TRBV6-6 and TRBJ1-4; TRBD1 matches at 7 bases. The TCR sequence derives from a human donor with active COVID-19. The donor label of this sample is uncertain. The DNA of the CDR3 is TGTGCCAGCAGTGGGACAGCTTACTCTCTTGGAAAACTGTTTTTT. Protein product: CASSGTAYSLGKLFF.